The 10 T cell receptor beta chains listed next were all sequenced from one sample in a study of CD8+CD57+ T cells in acquired aplastic anemia. The template for TCR beta VDJ and CDR3 sequence profiling was genomic DNA. TCRdb used MiXCR to reprocess the reads, holding one entry per CDR3 protein. The repertoire holds some 140,000 distinct CDR3 sequences, with more than 35% as singletons. Sequencing was performed on sorted CD4+, CD8+, or CD8+CD57+ T cells (not recorded which) from PBMCs. The source is a human donor in good health, serving as a control.

J is TRBJ1-5 and V is TRBV10-3; 10 nucleotides align to TRBD1. J was trimmed by 3 bases and V by 3 bases; bases with no gene match: 11. There are 18 residues in the CDR3. Germline CDR1 ENHRY, CDR2 SYGVKD. CDR3 nucleotides: TGTGCCATCAGTGATGCGACAGGGGGCTTCGGAGTCAATCAGCCCCAGCATTTT. Translation: CAISDATGGFGVNQPQHF.

V gene TRBV6-5 combines with J gene TRBJ2-1; 9 nucleotides agree with TRBD2. Germline-derived CDR1 and CDR2 are MNHEY and SVGAGI. The CDR3 has 16 amino acids. Trimming cost V 4 bases and J 6 bases; bases outside gene matches: 10. The CDR3 coding sequence is TGTGCCAGCAGTTCCTCCCGGGCGGGAGGGCGCAATGAGCAGTTCTTC. Translated, it gives CASSSSRAGGRNEQFF.

As to this clonotype: This clone may be a read error of a much larger clone one base away. The V gene is TRBV9, the J gene TRBJ1-4; the D gene is possibly TRBD1 (6 bases). Germline assignment: CDR1 SGDLS and CDR2 YYNGEE. The CDR3 runs to 15 residues. The CDR3 is CASSATGFLGEKPFF. In nucleotides, the CDR3 is TGTGCCAGCAGCGCCACAGGGTTCCTGGGTGAAAAACCGTTTTTT.

This clonotype was detected ten times or more. The gene calls are TRBV5-5 and TRBJ1-2, with 7 bases lining up with TRBD1. V was clipped by 1 base and J by 4 bases; unmatched bases: 7. Germline CDR1 reads SGHKS; CDR2 reads YYEKEE (reference sequence). This CDR3 has 15 residues. In nucleotides, the CDR3 is TGTGCCAGCAGCTTGACAGGGGACGGCGTCTATGGCTACACCTTC. It codes for CASSLTGDGVYGYTF.

This clonotype was observed many times. This sequence joins TRBV6-1 and TRBJ2-2; D is unclear. The CDR3 runs to 14 residues. V gave up 6 bases and J gave up 6 bases, with 14 bases separating them. Germline CDR1 reads MNHNS; CDR2 reads SASEGT. CDR3 nucleotide sequence: TGTGCCAGCAGAAGGACCCTTACTGCCGGGGAGCTGTTTTTT. Translating gives CASRRTLTAGELFF.

On this clonotype: A single base separates this from a much larger clone, so it may be a read error. V usage is TRBV12-3 or TRBV12-4 and J usage is TRBJ2-3; weak D call: TRBD1 (5 bases). The CDR3 sequence is 16 residues long. For the CDR3, the DNA is TGTGCCGGCAGTTTACAGGTGGCGGCTAGCACAGATACGCAGTATTTT. Protein sequence: CAGSLQVAASTDTQYF.

V gene TRBV10-3 combines with J gene TRBJ1-6; perhaps TRBD1 as D (6 bases). Trimming left V 4 bases short and J 10 bases short, with 17 bases between. The CDR3 has 15 amino acids. Germline CDR1 and CDR2: ENHRY and SYGVKD. The CDR3 here is CAISGQGFGGSPLHF. CDR3 sequence (DNA): TGTGCCATCAGTGGTCAGGGGTTTGGAGGCTCACCCCTCCACTTT.

This clonotype was seen once. This sequence joins TRBV10-1 and TRBJ2-1; D is unresolved. V was pared by 4 bases and J by 1 base, with 8 bases between. Germline V gene sequence: CDR1 WNHNN, CDR2 SYGVQD (reference sequence). This CDR3 has 14 residues. The CDR3 DNA sequence: TGCGCCAGCAGTGTAACCAGATCCTACAATGAGCAGTTCTTC. Amino acids: CASSVTRSYNEQFF.

The chain employs TRBV9 and TRBJ2-5; 8 bases are shared with TRBD1. V gave up 4 bases and J gave up 2 bases; unmatched junction bases: 7. CDR3 length: 15 amino acids. The V gene's germline CDR1 is SGDLS and CDR2 YYNGEE. The CDR3 DNA reads TGTGCCAGCAGCCCACGCCGGACAGGGCAAGAGACCCAGTACTTC. It is translated as CASSPRRTGQETQYF.

This clonotype was recorded once. V is TRBV7-9 and J is TRBJ1-5, with TRBD1 as a possible D gene (6 bases). Trimming took off 4 bases at V and 1 base at J, with 8 bases between the two ends. This CDR3 contains 14 residues. Germline values: CDR1 SEHNR, CDR2 FQNEAQ (reference sequence). As DNA, the CDR3 is TGTGCCAGCAGCTCAACAGGGAGCAATCAGCCCCAGCATTTT. Its translation: CASSSTGSNQPQHF.